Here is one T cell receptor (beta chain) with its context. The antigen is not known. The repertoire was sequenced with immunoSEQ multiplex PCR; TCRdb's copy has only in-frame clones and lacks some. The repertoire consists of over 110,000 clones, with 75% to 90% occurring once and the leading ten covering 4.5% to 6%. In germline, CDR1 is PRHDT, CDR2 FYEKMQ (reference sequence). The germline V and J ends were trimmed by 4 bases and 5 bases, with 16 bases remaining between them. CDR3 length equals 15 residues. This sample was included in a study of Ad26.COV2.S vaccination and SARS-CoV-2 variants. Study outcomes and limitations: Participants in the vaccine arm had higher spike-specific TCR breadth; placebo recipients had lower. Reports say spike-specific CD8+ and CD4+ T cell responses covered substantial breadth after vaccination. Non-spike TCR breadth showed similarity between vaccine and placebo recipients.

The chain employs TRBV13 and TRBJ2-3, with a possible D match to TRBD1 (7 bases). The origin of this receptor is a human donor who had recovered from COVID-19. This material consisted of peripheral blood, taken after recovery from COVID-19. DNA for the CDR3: TGTGCCAGCAGCTCCGGGACAGAGGGGGGAGATACGCAGTATTTT. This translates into CASSSGTEGGDTQYF.